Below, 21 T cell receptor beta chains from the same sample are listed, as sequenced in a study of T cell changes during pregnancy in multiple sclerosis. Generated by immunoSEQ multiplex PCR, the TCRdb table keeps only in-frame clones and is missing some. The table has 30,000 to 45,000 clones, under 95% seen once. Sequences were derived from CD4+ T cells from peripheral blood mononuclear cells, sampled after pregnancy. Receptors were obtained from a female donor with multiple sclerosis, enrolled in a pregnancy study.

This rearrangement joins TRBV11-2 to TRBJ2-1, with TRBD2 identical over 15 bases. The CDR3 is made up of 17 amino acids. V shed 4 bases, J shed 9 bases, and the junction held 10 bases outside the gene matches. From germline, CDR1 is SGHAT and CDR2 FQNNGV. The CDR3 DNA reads TGTGCCAGCAGCTCGTCCGGGACTAGCGGGAGGTACGCTGAGCAGTTCTTC. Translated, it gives CASSSSGTSGRYAEQFF. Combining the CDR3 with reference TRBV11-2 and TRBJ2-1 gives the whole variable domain EAGVAQSPRYKIIEKRQSVAFWCNPISGHATLYWYQQILGQGPKLLIQFQNNGVVDDSQLPKDRFSAERLKGVDSTLKIQPAKLEDSAVYLCASSSSGTSGRYAEQFFGPGTRLTVL.

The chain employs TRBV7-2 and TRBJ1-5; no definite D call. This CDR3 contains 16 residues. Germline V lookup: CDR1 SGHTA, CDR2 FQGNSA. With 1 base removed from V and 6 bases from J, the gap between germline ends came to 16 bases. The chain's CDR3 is CASSLVAALSGQPQHF. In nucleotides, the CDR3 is TGTGCCAGCAGCTTAGTGGCAGCCCTTAGCGGTCAGCCCCAGCATTTT.

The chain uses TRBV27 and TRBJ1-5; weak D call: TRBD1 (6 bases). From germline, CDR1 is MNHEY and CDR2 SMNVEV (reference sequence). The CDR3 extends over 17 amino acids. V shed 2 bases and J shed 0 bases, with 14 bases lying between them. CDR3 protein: CASSLVGGDPSNQPQHF. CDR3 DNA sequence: TGTGCCAGCAGTTTAGTAGGGGGGGATCCTAGCAATCAGCCCCAGCATTTT.

In DNA form, the CDR3 reads TGTGCCAGTAGTAGTGCGGGGCGGAGGGAAACCGGGGAGCTGTTTTTT. Translating gives CASSSAGRRETGELFF. The chain has TRBV19 and TRBJ2-2; weak D call: TRBD2 (6 bases). Trimming left V 4 bases short and J 5 bases short, with 17 bases between. Germline assignment: CDR1 LNHDA and CDR2 SQIVND (reference sequence). The CDR3 is 16 residues long.

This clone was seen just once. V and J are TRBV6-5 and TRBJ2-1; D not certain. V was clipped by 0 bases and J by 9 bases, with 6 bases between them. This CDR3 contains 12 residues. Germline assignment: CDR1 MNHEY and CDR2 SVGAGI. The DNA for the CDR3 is TGTGCCAGCAGTTACTCGATCGGTGAGCAGTTCTTC. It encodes CASSYSIGEQFF.

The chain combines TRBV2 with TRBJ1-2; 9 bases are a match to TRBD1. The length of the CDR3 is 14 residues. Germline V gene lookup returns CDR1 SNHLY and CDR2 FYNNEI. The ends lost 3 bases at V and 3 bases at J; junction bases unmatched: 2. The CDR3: CASSEDRGDYGYTF. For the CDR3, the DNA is TGTGCCAGCAGTGAGGACAGGGGCGACTATGGCTACACCTTC.

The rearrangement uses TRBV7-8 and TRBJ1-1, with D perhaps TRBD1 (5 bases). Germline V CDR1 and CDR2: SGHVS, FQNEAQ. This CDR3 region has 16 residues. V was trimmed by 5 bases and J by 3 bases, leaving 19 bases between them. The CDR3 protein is CASSPVGVLEDTEAFF. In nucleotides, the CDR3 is TGTGCCAGCAGCCCAGTAGGGGTGCTCGAGGACACTGAAGCTTTCTTT.

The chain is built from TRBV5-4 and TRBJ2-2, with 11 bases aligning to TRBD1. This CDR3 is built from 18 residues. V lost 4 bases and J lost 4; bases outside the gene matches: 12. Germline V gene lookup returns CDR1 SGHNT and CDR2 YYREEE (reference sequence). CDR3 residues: CASSIRIGQGAVTGELFF. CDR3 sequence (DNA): TGTGCCAGCAGCATACGGATAGGACAGGGGGCTGTCACCGGGGAGCTGTTTTTT.

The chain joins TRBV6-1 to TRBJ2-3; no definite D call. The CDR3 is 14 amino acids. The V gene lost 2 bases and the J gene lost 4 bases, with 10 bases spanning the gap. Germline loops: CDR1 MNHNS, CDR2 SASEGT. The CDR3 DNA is TGTGCCAGCAGTGAATCTCGTCGTCCAGATACGCAGTATTTT. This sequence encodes CASSESRRPDTQYF.

The CDR3 DNA reads TGTGCCACCAGCAGGGACATATATGGCTACACCTTC. Translation: CATSRDIYGYTF. This rearrangement joins TRBV15 to TRBJ1-2; tentatively, D is TRBD1 (5 bases). Germline V gene data show CDR1 as LNHNV and CDR2 as YYDKDF (reference sequence). V was shortened by 3 bases and J by 5 bases, with 7 bases between the two germline ends. CDR3 length equals 12 residues.

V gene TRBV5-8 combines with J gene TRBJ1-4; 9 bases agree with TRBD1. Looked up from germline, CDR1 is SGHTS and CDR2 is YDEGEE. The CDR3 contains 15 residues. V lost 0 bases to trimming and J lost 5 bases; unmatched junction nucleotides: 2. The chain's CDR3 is CASSLGDRENEKLFF. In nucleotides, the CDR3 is TGTGCCAGCAGCTTGGGGGACAGGGAAAATGAAAAACTGTTTTTT.

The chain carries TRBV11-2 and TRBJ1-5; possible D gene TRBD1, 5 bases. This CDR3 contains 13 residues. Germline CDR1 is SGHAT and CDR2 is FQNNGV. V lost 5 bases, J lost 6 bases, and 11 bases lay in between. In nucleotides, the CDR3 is TGTGCCAGCAGCGCCCAGACAGTTCAGCCCCAGCATTTT. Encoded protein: CASSAQTVQPQHF.

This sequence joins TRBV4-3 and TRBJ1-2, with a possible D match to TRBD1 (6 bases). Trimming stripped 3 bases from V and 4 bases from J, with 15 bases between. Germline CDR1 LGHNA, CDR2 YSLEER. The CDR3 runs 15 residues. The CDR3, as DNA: TGCGCCAGCAGCCATCCCCCAGGGGAAGGCTATGGCTACACCTTC. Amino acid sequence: CASSHPPGEGYGYTF.

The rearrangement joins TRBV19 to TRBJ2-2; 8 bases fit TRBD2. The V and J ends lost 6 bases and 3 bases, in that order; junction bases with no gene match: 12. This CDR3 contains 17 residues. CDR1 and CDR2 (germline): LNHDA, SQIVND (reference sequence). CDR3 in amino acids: CASRTLRTSGHTGELFF. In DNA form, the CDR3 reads TGTGCCAGTAGGACCCTCCGTACTAGCGGCCACACCGGGGAGCTGTTTTTT.

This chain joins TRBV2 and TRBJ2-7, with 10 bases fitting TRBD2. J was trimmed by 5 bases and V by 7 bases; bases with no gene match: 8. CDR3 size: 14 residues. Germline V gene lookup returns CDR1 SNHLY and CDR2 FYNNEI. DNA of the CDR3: TGTGCCAGCACCAAGCGGGAGGGTTGGGACGAGCAGTACTTC. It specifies CASTKREGWDEQYF.

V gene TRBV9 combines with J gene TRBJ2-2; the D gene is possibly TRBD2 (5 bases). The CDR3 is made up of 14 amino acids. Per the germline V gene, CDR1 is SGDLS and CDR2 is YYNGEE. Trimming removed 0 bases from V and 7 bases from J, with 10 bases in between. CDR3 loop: CASSVGEPYGELFF. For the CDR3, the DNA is TGTGCCAGCAGCGTAGGGGAGCCCTACGGGGAGCTGTTTTTT.

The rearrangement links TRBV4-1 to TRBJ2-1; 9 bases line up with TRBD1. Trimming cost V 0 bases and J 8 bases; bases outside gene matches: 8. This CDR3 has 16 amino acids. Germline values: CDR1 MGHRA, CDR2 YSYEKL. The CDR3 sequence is CASSQELGTGKHEQFF. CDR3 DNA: TGCGCCAGCAGCCAAGAATTGGGGACAGGGAAGCATGAGCAGTTCTTC.

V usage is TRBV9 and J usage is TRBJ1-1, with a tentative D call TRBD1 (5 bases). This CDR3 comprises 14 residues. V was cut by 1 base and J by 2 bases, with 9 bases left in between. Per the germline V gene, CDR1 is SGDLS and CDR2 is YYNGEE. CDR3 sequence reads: CASSVLGHNTEAFF. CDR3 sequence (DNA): TGTGCCAGCAGCGTATTGGGGCACAACACTGAAGCTTTCTTT.

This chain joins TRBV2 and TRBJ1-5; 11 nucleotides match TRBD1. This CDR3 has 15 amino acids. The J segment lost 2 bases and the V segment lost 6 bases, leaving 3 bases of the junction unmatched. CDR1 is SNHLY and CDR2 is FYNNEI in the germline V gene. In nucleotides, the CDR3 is TGTGCCAGCAGGGGACAGGGGGTTCGCAATCAGCCCCAGCATTTT. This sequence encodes CASRGQGVRNQPQHF.

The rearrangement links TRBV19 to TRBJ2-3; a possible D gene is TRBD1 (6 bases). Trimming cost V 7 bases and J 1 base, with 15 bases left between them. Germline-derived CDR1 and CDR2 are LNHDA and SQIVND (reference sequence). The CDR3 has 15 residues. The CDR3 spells CASIPAGAGTDTQYF. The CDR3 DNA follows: TGTGCCAGTATCCCCGCAGGGGCTGGCACAGATACGCAGTATTTT.

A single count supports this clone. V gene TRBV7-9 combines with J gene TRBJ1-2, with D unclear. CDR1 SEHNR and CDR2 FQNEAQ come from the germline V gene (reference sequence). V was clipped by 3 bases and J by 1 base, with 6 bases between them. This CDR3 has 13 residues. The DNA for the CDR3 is TGTGCCAGCAGCTTTCTTTTTAACTATGGCTACACCTTC. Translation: CASSFLFNYGYTF.